The entry that follows covers one T cell receptor beta chain sequence. Its antigen is not identified. The same CDR3 is also encoded by other DNA sequences in this sample. This sample is drawn from a study of T cell responses to AZD1222 COVID-19 vaccine. Germline V gene lookup returns CDR1 KGHSH and CDR2 LQKENI. The CDR3 is made up of 14 amino acids. Trimming cost V 3 bases and J 4 bases, with 10 bases left between them. Broader study findings: Unmutated variant regions are reportedly the target of nearly half of TCRs that are spike-specific. Only after the peak T cell response were repertoires sampled. Donors skewed white British and female; clonal diversity was possibly underestimated.

The data were produced by immunoSEQ multiplex PCR, yet TCRdb's version contains in-frame clones alone and is incomplete. The sample yields about 150,000 clones, about nine tenths seen once. The starting material was peripheral blood, obtained 28 days after the second AZD1222 dose. The rearrangement uses TRBV18 and TRBJ1-3; D might be TRBD1 (5 bases). This sequence was found in an adult who received the AZD1222 COVID-19 vaccine. The DNA of the CDR3 is TGTGCCAGCTCACCGGGGGACCCGGGAAACACCATATATTTT. Translating it yields CASSPGDPGNTIYF. The complete variable domain, with remaining parts taken from reference TRBV18 and TRBJ1-3, reads NAGVMQNPRHLVRRRGQEARLRCSPMKGHSHVYWYRQLPEEGLKFMVYLQKENIIDESGMPKERFSAEFPKEGPSILRIQQVVRGDSAAYFCASSPGDPGNTIYFGEGSWLTVV.